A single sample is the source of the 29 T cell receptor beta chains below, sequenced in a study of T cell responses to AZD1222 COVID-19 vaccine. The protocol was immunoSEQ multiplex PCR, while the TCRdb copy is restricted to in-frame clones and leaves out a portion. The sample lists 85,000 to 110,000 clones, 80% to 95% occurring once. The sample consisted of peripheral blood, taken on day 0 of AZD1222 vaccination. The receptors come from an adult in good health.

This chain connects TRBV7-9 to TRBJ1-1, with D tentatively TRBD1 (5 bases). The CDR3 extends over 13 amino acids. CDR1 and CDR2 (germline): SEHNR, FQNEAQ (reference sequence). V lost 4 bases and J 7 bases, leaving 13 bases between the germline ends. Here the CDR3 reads CASSSPDRYEAFF. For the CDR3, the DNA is TGTGCCAGCAGCTCTCCCGACAGATATGAAGCTTTCTTT.

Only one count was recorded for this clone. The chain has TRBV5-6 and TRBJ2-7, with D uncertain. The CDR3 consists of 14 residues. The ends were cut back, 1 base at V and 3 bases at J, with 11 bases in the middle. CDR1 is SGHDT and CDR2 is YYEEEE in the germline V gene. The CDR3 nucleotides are TGTGCCAGCAGCTTGACGGGCAGAGACTACGAGCAGTACTTC. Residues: CASSLTGRDYEQYF.

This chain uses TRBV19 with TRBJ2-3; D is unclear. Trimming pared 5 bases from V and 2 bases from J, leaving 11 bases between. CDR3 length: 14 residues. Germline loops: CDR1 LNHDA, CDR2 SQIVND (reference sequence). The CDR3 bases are TGTGCCAGTAGTCCTGCCAGGAACACAGATACGCAGTATTTT. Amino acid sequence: CASSPARNTDTQYF. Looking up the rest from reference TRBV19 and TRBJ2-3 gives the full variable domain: DGGITQSPKYLFRKEGQNVTLSCEQNLNHDAMYWYRQDPGQGLRLIYYSQIVNDFQKGDIAEGYSVSREKKESFPLTVTSAQKNPTAFYLCASSPARNTDTQYFGPGTRLTVL.

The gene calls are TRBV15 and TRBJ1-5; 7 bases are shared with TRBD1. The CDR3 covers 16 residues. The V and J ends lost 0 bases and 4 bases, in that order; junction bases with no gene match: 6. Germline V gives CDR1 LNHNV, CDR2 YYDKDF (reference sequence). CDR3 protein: CATSRDQTGVNQPQHF. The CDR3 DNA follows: TGTGCCACCAGCAGAGATCAAACAGGGGTAAATCAGCCCCAGCATTTT.

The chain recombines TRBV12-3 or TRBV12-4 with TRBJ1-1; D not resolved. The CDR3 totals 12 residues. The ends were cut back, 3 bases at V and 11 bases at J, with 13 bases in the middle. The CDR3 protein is CASSFRFGRAFF. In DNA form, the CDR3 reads TGTGCCAGCAGTTTTAGGTTCGGCAGGGCTTTCTTT.

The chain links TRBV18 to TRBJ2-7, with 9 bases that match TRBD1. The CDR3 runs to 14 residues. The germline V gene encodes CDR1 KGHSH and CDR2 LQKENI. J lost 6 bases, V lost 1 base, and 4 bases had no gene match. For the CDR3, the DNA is TGTGCCAGCTCACCACGGACAGGGGAAGGCGAGCAGTACTTC. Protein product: CASSPRTGEGEQYF.

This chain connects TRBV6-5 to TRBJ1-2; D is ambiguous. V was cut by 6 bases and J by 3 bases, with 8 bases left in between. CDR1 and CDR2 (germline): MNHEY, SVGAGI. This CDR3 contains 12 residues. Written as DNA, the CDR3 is TGTGCCAGCAGCTTGGCAGACTATGGCTACACCTTC. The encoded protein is CASSLADYGYTF.

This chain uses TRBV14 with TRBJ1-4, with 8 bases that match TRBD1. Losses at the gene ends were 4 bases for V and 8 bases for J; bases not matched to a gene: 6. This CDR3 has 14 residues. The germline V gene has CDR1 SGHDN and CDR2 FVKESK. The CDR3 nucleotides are TGTGCCAGCAGCCCACTGACAGGGGACGAAAAACTGTTTTTT. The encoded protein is CASSPLTGDEKLFF.

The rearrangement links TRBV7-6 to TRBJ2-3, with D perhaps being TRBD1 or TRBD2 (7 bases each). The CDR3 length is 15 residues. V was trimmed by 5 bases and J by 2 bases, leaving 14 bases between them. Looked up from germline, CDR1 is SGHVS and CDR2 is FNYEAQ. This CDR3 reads CASSGEGAITDTQYF. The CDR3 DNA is TGTGCCAGCAGCGGGGAGGGGGCAATCACAGATACGCAGTATTTT.

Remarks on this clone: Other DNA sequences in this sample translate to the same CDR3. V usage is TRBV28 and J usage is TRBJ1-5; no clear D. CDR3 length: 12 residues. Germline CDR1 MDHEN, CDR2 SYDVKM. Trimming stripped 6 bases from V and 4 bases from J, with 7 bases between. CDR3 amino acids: CASRYSNQPQHF. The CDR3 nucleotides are TGTGCCAGCAGGTACTCGAATCAGCCCCAGCATTTT.

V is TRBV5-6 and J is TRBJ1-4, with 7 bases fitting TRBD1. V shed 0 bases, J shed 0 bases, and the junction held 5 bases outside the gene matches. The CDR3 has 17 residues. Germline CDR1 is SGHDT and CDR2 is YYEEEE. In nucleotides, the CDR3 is TGTGCCAGCAGCTTGGGAGGGGGCAGTGCAACTAATGAAAAACTGTTTTTT. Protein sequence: CASSLGGGSATNEKLFF.

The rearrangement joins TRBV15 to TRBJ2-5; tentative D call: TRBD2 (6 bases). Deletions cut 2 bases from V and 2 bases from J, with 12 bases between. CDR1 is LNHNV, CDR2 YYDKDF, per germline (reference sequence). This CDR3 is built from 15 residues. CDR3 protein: CATSRLRGGQETQYF. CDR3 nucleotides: TGTGCCACCAGCAGACTGCGGGGCGGACAAGAGACCCAGTACTTC.

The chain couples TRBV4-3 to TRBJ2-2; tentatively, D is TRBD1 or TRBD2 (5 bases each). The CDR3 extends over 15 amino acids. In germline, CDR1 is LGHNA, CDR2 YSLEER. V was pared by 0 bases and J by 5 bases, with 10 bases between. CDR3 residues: CASSQDLEGTGELFF. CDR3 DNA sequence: TGCGCCAGCAGCCAAGATTTAGAGGGGACCGGGGAGCTGTTTTTT.

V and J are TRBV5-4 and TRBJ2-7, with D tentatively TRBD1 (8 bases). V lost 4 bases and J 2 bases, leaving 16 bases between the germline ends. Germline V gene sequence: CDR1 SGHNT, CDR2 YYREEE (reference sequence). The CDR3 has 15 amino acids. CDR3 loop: CASSVDREGPYEQYF. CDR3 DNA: TGTGCCAGCAGCGTGGACAGGGAGGGTCCCTACGAGCAGTACTTC. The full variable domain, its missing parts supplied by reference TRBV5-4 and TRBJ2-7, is ETGVTQSPTHLIKTRGQQVTLRCSSQSGHNTVSWYQQALGQGPQFIFQYYREEENGRGNFPPRFSGLQFPNYSSELNVNALELDDSALYLCASSVDREGPYEQYFGPGTRLTVT.

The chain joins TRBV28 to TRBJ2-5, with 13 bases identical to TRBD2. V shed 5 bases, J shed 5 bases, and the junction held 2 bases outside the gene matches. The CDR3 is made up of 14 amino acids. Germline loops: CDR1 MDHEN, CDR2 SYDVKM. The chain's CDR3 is CASSGGLAGETQYF. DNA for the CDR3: TGTGCCAGCAGTGGGGGACTAGCGGGGGAGACCCAGTACTTC.

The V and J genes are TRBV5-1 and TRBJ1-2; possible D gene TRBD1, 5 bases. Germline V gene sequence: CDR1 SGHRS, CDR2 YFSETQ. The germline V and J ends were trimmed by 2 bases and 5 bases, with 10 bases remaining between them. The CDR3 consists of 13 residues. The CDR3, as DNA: TGCGCCAGCAGCTTAAAGGGGCGGTATGGCTACACCTTC. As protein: CASSLKGRYGYTF.

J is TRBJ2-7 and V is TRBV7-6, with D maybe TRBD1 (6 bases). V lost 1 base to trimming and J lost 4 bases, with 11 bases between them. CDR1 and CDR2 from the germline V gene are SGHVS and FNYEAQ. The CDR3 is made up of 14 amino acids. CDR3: CASSLGGPEYEQYF. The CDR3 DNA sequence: TGTGCCAGCAGCTTAGGGGGGCCAGAGTACGAGCAGTACTTC. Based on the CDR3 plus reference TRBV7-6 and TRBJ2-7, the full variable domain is GAGVSQSPRYKVTKRGQDVALRCDPISGHVSLYWYRQALGQGPEFLTYFNYEAQQDKSGLPNDRFSAERPEGSISTLTIQRTEQRDSAMYRCASSLGGPEYEQYFGPGTRLTVT.

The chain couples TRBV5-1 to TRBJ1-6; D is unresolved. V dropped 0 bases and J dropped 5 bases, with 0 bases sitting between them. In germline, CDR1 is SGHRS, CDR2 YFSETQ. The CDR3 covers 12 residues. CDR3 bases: TGCGCCAGCAGCTTGGATAATTCACCCCTCCACTTT. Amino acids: CASSLDNSPLHF.

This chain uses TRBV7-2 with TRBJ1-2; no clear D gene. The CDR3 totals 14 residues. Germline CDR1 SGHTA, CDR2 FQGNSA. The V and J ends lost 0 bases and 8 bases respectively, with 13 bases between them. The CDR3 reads CASSLARQSEGYTF. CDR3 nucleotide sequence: TGTGCCAGCAGCTTAGCCCGACAATCGGAAGGCTACACCTTC.

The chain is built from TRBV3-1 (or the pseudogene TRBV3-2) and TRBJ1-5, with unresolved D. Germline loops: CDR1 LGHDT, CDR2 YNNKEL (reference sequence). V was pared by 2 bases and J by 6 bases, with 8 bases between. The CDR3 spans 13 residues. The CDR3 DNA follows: TGTGCCAGCAGCCAACTGGGGAGTCAGCCCCAGCATTTT. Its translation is CASSQLGSQPQHF.

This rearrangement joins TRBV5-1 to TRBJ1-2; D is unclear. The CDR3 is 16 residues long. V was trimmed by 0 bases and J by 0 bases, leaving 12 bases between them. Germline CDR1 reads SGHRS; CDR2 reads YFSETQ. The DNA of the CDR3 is TGCGCCAGCAGCTTGGGTATCCATACTACTAACTATGGCTACACCTTC. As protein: CASSLGIHTTNYGYTF.

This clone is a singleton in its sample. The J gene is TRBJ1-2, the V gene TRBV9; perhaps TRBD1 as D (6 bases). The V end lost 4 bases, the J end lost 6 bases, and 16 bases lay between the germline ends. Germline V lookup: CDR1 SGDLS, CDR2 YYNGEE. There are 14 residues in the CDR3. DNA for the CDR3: TGTGCCAGCAGCAGCCAAACAGGGCTAAATGGCTACACCTTC. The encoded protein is CASSSQTGLNGYTF.

The DNA for the CDR3 is TGTGCCAGCAGCCAAGTAGCAGGGAGCTACGAGCAGTACTTC. This sequence encodes CASSQVAGSYEQYF. This chain joins TRBV3-1 (or the pseudogene TRBV3-2) and TRBJ2-7; D assignment may be TRBD1 or TRBD2 (5 bases each). CDR3 length: 14 residues. Trimming removed 1 base at V and 3 bases at J, with 10 bases between. The germline V gene has CDR1 LGHDT and CDR2 YNNKEL (reference sequence).

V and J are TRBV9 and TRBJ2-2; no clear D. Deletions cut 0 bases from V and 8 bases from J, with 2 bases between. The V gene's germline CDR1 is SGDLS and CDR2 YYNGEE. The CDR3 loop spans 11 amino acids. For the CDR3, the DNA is TGTGCCAGCAGCGTAGAGGGGGAGCTGTTTTTT. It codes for CASSVEGELFF. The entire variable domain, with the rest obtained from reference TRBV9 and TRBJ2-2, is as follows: DSGVTQTPKHLITATGQRVTLRCSPRSGDLSVYWYQQSLDQGLQFLIQYYNGEERAKGNILERFSAQQFPDLHSELNLSSLELGDSALYFCASSVEGELFFGEGSRLTVL.

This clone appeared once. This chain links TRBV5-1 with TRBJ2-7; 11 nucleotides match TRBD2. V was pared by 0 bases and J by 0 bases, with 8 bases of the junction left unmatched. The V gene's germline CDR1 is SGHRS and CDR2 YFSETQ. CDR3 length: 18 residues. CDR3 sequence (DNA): TGCGCCAGCAGCTTGGGGCCTAGCGGGGGGTTTAGCTCCTACGAGCAGTACTTC. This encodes CASSLGPSGGFSSYEQYF. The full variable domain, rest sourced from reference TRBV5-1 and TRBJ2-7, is KAGVTQTPRYLIKTRGQQVTLSCSPISGHRSVSWYQQTPGQGLQFLFEYFSETQRNKGNFPGRFSGRQFSNSRSEMNVSTLELGDSALYLCASSLGPSGGFSSYEQYFGPGTRLTVT.

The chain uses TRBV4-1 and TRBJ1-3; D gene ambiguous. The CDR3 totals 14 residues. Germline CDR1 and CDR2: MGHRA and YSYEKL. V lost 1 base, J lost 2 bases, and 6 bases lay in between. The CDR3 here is CASSQVGPGNTIYF. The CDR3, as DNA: TGCGCCAGCAGCCAAGTAGGGCCTGGAAACACCATATATTTT.

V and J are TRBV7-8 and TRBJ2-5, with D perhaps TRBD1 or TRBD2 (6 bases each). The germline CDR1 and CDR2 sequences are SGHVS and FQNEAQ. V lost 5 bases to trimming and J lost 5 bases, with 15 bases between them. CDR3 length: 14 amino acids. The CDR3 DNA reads TGTGCCAGCAGCCTCTCAGGGGAGGCCGAGACCCAGTACTTC. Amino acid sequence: CASSLSGEAETQYF.

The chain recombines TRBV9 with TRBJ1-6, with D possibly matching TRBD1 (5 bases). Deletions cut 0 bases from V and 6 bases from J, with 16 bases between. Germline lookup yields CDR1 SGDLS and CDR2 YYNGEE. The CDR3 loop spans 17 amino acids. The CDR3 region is CASSVAGGGPGNSPLHF. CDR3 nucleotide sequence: TGTGCCAGCAGCGTAGCTGGTGGGGGACCGGGTAATTCACCCCTCCACTTT.

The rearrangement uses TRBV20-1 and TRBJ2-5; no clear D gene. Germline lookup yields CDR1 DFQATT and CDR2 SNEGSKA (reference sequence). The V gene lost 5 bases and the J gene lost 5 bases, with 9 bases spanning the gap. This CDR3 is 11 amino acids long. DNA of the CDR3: TGCAGTGCTCCCAATCGGGAGACCCAGTACTTC. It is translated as CSAPNRETQYF.